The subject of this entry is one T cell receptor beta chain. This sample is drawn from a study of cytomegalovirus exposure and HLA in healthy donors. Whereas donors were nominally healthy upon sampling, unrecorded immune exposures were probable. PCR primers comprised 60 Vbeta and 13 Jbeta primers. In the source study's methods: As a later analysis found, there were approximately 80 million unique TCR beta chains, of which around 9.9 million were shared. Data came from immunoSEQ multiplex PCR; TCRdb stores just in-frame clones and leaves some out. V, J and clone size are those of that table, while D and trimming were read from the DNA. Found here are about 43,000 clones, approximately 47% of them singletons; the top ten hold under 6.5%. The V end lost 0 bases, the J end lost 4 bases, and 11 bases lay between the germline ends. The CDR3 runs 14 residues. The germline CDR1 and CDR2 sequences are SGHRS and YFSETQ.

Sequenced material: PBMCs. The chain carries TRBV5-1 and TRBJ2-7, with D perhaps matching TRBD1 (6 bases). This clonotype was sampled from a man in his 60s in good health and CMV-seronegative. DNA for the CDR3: TGCGCCAGCAGCTTGGCAGGGGTGTCGTACGAGCAGTACTTC. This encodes CASSLAGVSYEQYF.